This T cell receptor beta chain was retrieved from a study of shared clonotypes between healthy human individuals. General observations from the study: Compared with memory subsets, naive subsets generally had larger estimated richness.

CCR7-negative CD45RA+ TemRA cells were combined with CD45RO+ cells to form CD8 memory. With respect to this clone: Its antigen is unidentified.

This CDR3 contains 18 residues. Germline-derived CDR1 and CDR2 are LGHNA and YSLEER. Trimming took 0 bases from V and 5 from J, leaving 20 bases between them. The assay was immunoSEQ multiplex PCR, and TCRdb's table has in-frame clones only and misses some. The table records roughly 320,000 clones, about nine tenths of them present only once. The TCR was taken from a man between 18 and 35 years old in good health. The J gene is TRBJ2-1, the V gene TRBV4-3, with D maybe TRBD2 (6 bases). Sequencing used memory CD8+ T cells sorted from blood. Subset here: CD45RO+ cells pooled with CCR7-negative TemRA cells. The CDR3 loop is CASSQDGGVSMYHNEQFF. CDR3 bases: TGCGCCAGCAGCCAAGACGGCGGGGTTAGCATGTATCACAATGAGCAGTTCTTC.